What follows are 13 T cell receptor beta chains derived from one specimen sequenced in a study of T cells in Graves' hyperthyroidism and ophthalmopathy. RNA transcripts yielded amplified TCR beta CDR3 regions. The TCR CDR3 first-round RT-PCR relied on the HTBI primer set. Via MiXCR, TCRdb re-called the multiplex PCR reads, giving one row per CDR3 protein. The sample has nearly 250,000 distinct CDR3 sequences, 15% to 20% seen once. The sample was blood. These receptors originate from a woman younger than 30 with Graves' ophthalmopathy.

In its sample, this clonotype was seen many times. The rearrangement joins TRBV20-1 to TRBJ2-1; 11 bases fit TRBD2. This CDR3 comprises 14 residues. CDR1 is DFQATT and CDR2 is SNEGSKA in the germline V gene (reference sequence). CDR3 coding DNA: TGCAGCCTTGCCCGACTAGCGGGATACAATGAGCAGTTCTTC. It codes for CSLARLAGYNEQFF.

V is TRBV6-2 or TRBV6-3 and J is TRBJ1-1; no clear D gene. V lost 2 bases and J lost 10, with 17 bases in between. Germline V gene sequence: CDR1 MNHEY, CDR2 SVGEGT. The CDR3 runs to 14 residues. The CDR3 here is CASSYNALTGGAFF. CDR3 DNA: TGTGCCAGCAGTTACAACGCTCTAACGGGTGGAGCTTTCTTT.

In this sample, this clonotype turned up many times. The rearrangement joins TRBV2 to TRBJ2-3; TRBD2 agrees at 11 bases. The CDR3 spans 16 residues. The germline V gene has CDR1 SNHLY and CDR2 FYNNEI. J gave up 7 bases and V 8 bases, and 14 bases lay outside the gene matches. The CDR3 protein is CASGNSGGARRYTQYF. The CDR3, as DNA: TGTGCCAGCGGCAATAGCGGGGGGGCCCGTCGGTATACGCAGTATTTT.

This clonotype was seen ten or more times. This chain links TRBV3-1 with TRBJ1-2, with D perhaps matching TRBD1 (5 bases). Per the germline V gene, CDR1 is LGHDT and CDR2 is YNNKEL (reference sequence). V lost 1 base to trimming and J lost 0 bases, with 15 bases between them. The CDR3 is 17 residues long. CDR3 sequence (DNA): TGTGCCAGCAGCCAAGGGCTTAGCAGGGTGTCTAACTATGGCTACACCTTC. Its translation is CASSQGLSRVSNYGYTF.

About this clonotype: Since a much larger clone is just one base distant, this may be a read error. The DNA is omitted, as the CDR3 cannot be located on it reliably, and the CDR3 follows TCRdb's listing. The chain joins TRBV30 to TRBJ2-1; the D segment call TRBD1 is taken from the table without a DNA check. CDR1 and CDR2 (germline): GTSNPN, SVGIG (reference sequence). Including both end residues, the CDR3 is 14 amino acids long. CDR3 amino acids: CAGWAGGSYNEQSF.

This clonotype was seen many times. The CDR3 loop is CASTPLAGGLYDEQFF. The CDR3 DNA sequence: TGTGCCAGCACCCCACTAGCGGGGGGTCTGTACGATGAGCAGTTCTTC. The chain carries TRBV28 and TRBJ2-1, with 12 positions matching TRBD2. With V trimmed by 7 bases and J by 8 bases, 12 bases remained unmatched. Germline assignment: CDR1 MDHEN and CDR2 SYDVKM. The CDR3 covers 16 residues.

A note on this clonotype: One end of the junction fails to match germline, which may point to a read error. V and J are TRBV4-2 and TRBJ2-3; D is unclear. The CDR3 extends over 12 amino acids. CDR1 and CDR2 (germline): LGHNA, YNFKEQ. CDR3 region: CASSQDPDTRYF. The CDR3, as DNA: TGTGCCAGCAGCCAAGACCCAGATACGCGGTATTTT.

This clonotype occurred many times. The rearrangement uses TRBV28 and TRBJ2-2; a possible D gene is TRBD2 (6 bases). The CDR3 contains 14 residues. Trimming removed 8 bases from V and 0 bases from J, with 10 bases in between. CDR1 MDHEN and CDR2 SYDVKM come from the germline V gene. This CDR3 is CASVTGANTGELFF. Written as DNA, the CDR3 is TGTGCCAGCGTGACGGGGGCGAACACCGGGGAGCTGTTTTTT.

This clonotype was seen many times. The J gene is TRBJ2-7, the V gene TRBV7-2; D possibly corresponds to TRBD2 (6 bases). The CDR3 length is 15 residues. Germline V gene lookup returns CDR1 SGHTA and CDR2 FQGNSA. With 7 bases removed from V and 7 bases from J, the gap between germline ends came to 23 bases. CDR3 bases: TGTGCCAGCACCCTATCGGACGCGGGATATAGGGAGCAGTACTTC. This codes for CASTLSDAGYREQYF.

This clonotype was seen once. Just one base apart from a much larger clone, this may be a read error. The chain combines TRBV28 with TRBJ2-1; TRBD2 agrees at 11 bases. From germline, CDR1 is MDHEN and CDR2 SYDVKM. The CDR3 contains 17 residues. The CDR3 DNA reads as TGTGCCAACAGTCCCACTAGCGGGAGAATTGGATACAATGAGCAGTTCTTC. It translates to CANSPTSGRIGYNEQFF.

The table lists this clonotype with many counts. Compared with germline, one end of the junction differs, possibly owing to a read error. The chain recombines TRBV27 with TRBJ2-7; weak D call: TRBD2 (5 bases). The CDR3 extends over 15 amino acids. Germline CDR1 and CDR2: MNHEY and SMNVEV (reference sequence). The CDR3: CANSLRTEGTYEQYF. The CDR3 DNA reads as TGTGCCAACAGTTTACGGACCGAGGGAACCTACGAGCAGTACTTC.

This clonotype was counted many times. The chain carries TRBV6-5 and TRBJ2-7, with 7 bases aligning to TRBD1. Germline V gives CDR1 MNHEY, CDR2 SVGAGI. Trimming at V came to 0 bases and at J to 1 base, leaving 3 bases not matched to a gene. The CDR3 covers 15 residues. CDR3 coding DNA: TGTGCCAGCAGTTACTCGACAGGGATATCCTACGAGCAGTACTTC. Translation gives CASSYSTGISYEQYF.

This clonotype appeared a few times. This chain joins TRBV6-1 and TRBJ2-2; 8 bases match TRBD2. J gave up 1 base and V 3 bases, and 7 bases lay outside the gene matches. The germline CDR1 and CDR2 sequences are MNHNS and SASEGT. The CDR3 extends over 17 amino acids. The CDR3 DNA reads as TGTGCCAGCAGTGACCCTCGGGGGGGGGGGAACACCGGGGAGCTGTTTTTT. It is translated as CASSDPRGGGNTGELFF.